These 32 T cell receptor beta chains share one sample of origin, sequenced in a study of blood T cell repertoires in COVID-19 (dated by TCRdb to the early 2020s). The protocol used for the library was the immunoSEQ multiplex PCR assay. TCRdb limited this immuneACCESS table to in-frame rearrangements with V and J called. A share of clones is missing; checked studies link under half to unresolved V genes, and the rest is unexplained. Here the sample has 71,000 or so clones; over 70% occur a single time. The ten top clones hold roughly 11% of the sample. The sequenced material came from peripheral blood. The receptors derive from a middle-aged man with acute or convalescent COVID-19.

J is TRBJ1-2 and V is TRBV12-5; D ambiguous. This CDR3 spans 13 amino acids. Germline loops: CDR1 LGHNT, CDR2 FRNRAP. Trimming pared 3 bases from V and 4 bases from J, leaving 9 bases between. The CDR3 bases are TGTGCTAGTGGTTTATCGGGGAGCTATGGCTACACCTTC. Its protein product is CASGLSGSYGYTF.

This rearrangement joins TRBV7-9 to TRBJ1-6; 7 nucleotides match TRBD1. This CDR3 spans 14 amino acids. With 5 bases clipped from V and 5 bases from J, the junction kept 3 bases outside the gene matches. Germline values: CDR1 SEHNR, CDR2 FQNEAQ (reference sequence). CDR3 protein: CASSSGQDNSPLHF. The CDR3 DNA reads as TGTGCCAGCAGCAGTGGACAGGATAATTCACCCCTCCACTTT.

This chain joins TRBV5-4 and TRBJ1-1; D remains ambiguous. Germline assignment: CDR1 SGHNT and CDR2 YYREEE (reference sequence). Trimming took 0 bases from V and 1 from J, leaving 13 bases between them. The CDR3 runs 16 residues. The CDR3 DNA is TGTGCCAGCAGCTTGGATTCGCAGGTACGGAACACTGAAGCTTTCTTT. Amino acids: CASSLDSQVRNTEAFF.

The CDR3 region has the DNA TGTGCCAGCAGCTTGGCTAGCACAGATACGCAGTATTTT. This translates into CASSLASTDTQYF. The rearrangement links TRBV7-9 to TRBJ2-3; no clear D. With 3 bases removed from V and 0 bases from J, the gap between germline ends came to 4 bases. This CDR3 spans 13 amino acids. Germline CDR1 reads SEHNR; CDR2 reads FQNEAQ (reference sequence).

The table lists this clone with a few counts. The rearrangement joins TRBV7-9 to TRBJ1-1; D not certain. The germline V gene has CDR1 SEHNR and CDR2 FQNEAQ (reference sequence). The V and J ends lost 3 bases and 6 bases respectively, with 14 bases between them. CDR3 length equals 14 residues. CDR3: CASSFGLMGAEAFF. The DNA for the CDR3 is TGTGCCAGCAGCTTCGGACTCATGGGCGCTGAAGCTTTCTTT.

The chain employs TRBV7-8 and TRBJ2-7, with 9 bases matching TRBD2. Trimming took 1 base from V and 2 from J; bases not matched to a gene: 0. Germline-derived CDR1 and CDR2 are SGHVS and FQNEAQ. The CDR3 has 14 amino acids. CDR3 sequence reads: CASSLVAGAYEQYF. The CDR3 bases are TGTGCCAGCAGCTTAGTAGCGGGGGCCTACGAGCAGTACTTC.

The rearrangement uses TRBV28 and TRBJ2-5; D perhaps matches TRBD2 (6 bases). V was clipped by 7 bases and J by 3 bases, with 18 bases between them. CDR3 size: 15 residues. Germline V gives CDR1 MDHEN, CDR2 SYDVKM. CDR3 DNA sequence: TGTGCCAGCACGTCGTGGGAGGATAAAAAAGAGACCCAGTACTTC. The encoded protein is CASTSWEDKKETQYF.

This chain connects TRBV28 to TRBJ1-4; TRBD1 is a possible D gene (6 bases). V lost 4 bases to trimming and J lost 4 bases, with 13 bases between them. This CDR3 is built from 15 residues. Germline lookup yields CDR1 MDHEN and CDR2 SYDVKM. CDR3 in amino acids: CASSSADSRNEKLFF. For the CDR3, the DNA is TGTGCCAGCAGTTCGGCGGACAGCCGTAATGAAAAACTGTTTTTT.

CDR3 DNA: TGTGCCAGCAGCCCCAGACAGGGGATGAACACTGAAGCTTTCTTT. This sequence encodes CASSPRQGMNTEAFF. The chain links TRBV7-9 to TRBJ1-1; 8 bases agree with TRBD1. Germline V gene data show CDR1 as SEHNR and CDR2 as FQNEAQ (reference sequence). This CDR3 has 15 residues. The J segment lost 0 bases and the V segment lost 5 bases, leaving 5 bases of the junction unmatched.

The CDR3 DNA is TGTGCCAGTAGTGGGACAGCTCTAGCCAAAAACATTCAGTACTTC. Protein: CASSGTALAKNIQYF. The rearrangement links TRBV19 to TRBJ2-4, with TRBD1 identical over 7 bases. Trimming removed 5 bases from V and 0 bases from J; junction bases left unmatched: 4. This CDR3 spans 15 amino acids. The germline V gene has CDR1 LNHDA and CDR2 SQIVND (reference sequence).

The chain has TRBV4-2 and TRBJ1-2; 9 positions match TRBD1. Trimming cost V 0 bases and J 7 bases; bases outside gene matches: 3. Germline V CDR1 and CDR2: LGHNA, YNFKEQ. The CDR3 is 14 amino acids. In nucleotides, the CDR3 is TGTGCCAGCAGCCAAGAGGACAGGGGTCGTGGCTACACCTTC. Its protein is CASSQEDRGRGYTF.

V gene TRBV27 combines with J gene TRBJ1-4; D may be TRBD1 (6 bases). Germline assignment: CDR1 MNHEY and CDR2 SMNVEV (reference sequence). Trimming cost V 6 bases and J 4 bases, with 12 bases left between them. The CDR3 length is 14 residues. The CDR3 DNA reads TGTGCCAGCAGGGCACAGGGCGGTAATGAAAAACTGTTTTTT. It translates to CASRAQGGNEKLFF. Drawing the rest from reference TRBV27 and TRBJ1-4, the complete variable domain is EAQVTQNPRYLITVTGKKLTVTCSQNMNHEYMSWYRQDPGLGLRQIYYSMNVEVTDKGDVPEGYKVSRKEKRNFPLILESPSPNQTSLYFCASRAQGGNEKLFFGSGTQLSVL.

This clone occurred once. The chain has TRBV27 and TRBJ1-5, with D possibly being TRBD1 (6 bases). The germline V gene has CDR1 MNHEY and CDR2 SMNVEV (reference sequence). Trimming shortened V by 6 bases and J by 0 bases, and 12 bases separated the two germline ends. The CDR3 has 15 amino acids. The CDR3 nucleotides read TGTGCCAGCAGGAAGGACAGCAATAGCAATCAGCCCCAGCATTTT. It encodes CASRKDSNSNQPQHF.

The rearrangement uses TRBV10-3 and TRBJ1-6; D gene unclear. The CDR3 extends over 12 amino acids. Trimming took 4 bases from V and 8 from J, leaving 6 bases between them. The germline gives CDR1 ENHRY, CDR2 SYGVKD. The CDR3 DNA reads as TGTGCCATCAGTGGAGGTTATTCACCCCTCCACTTT. Its translation is CAISGGYSPLHF.

The chain is built from TRBV10-3 and TRBJ1-4, with 7 bases that match TRBD1. CDR1 and CDR2 from the germline V gene are ENHRY and SYGVKD. Trimming at V came to 2 bases and at J to 1 base, leaving 4 bases not matched to a gene. The CDR3 runs to 16 residues. The CDR3 nucleotides read TGTGCCATCAGTGAGAACGCAGGGGGAACTAATGAAAAACTGTTTTTT. Translation: CAISENAGGTNEKLFF.

The chain uses TRBV6-5 and TRBJ1-5; a possible D gene is TRBD1 (5 bases). Germline V gene lookup returns CDR1 MNHEY and CDR2 SVGAGI. Trimming shortened V by 6 bases and J by 7 bases, and 13 bases separated the two germline ends. CDR3 size: 13 residues. This CDR3 reads CASSPRENQPQHF. CDR3 nucleotides: TGTGCCAGCAGCCCCAGGGAAAACCAGCCCCAGCATTTT.

V and J are TRBV5-6 and TRBJ2-7; D gene uncertain. Between the trimmed V and J ends, which lost 3 bases and 4 bases, there was a span of 8 bases. The germline gives CDR1 SGHDT, CDR2 YYEEEE. This CDR3 has 12 amino acids. DNA of the CDR3: TGTGCCAGCAGCTCCCCTACTTACGAGCAGTACTTC. Protein: CASSSPTYEQYF.

The chain uses TRBV6-2 or TRBV6-3 and TRBJ2-5; D may be TRBD2 (6 bases). The germline V gene encodes CDR1 MNHEY and CDR2 SVGEGT. The CDR3 length is 15 residues. V was clipped by 0 bases and J by 7 bases, with 15 bases between them. CDR3 loop: CASSYSGGTAGTQYF. As DNA, the CDR3 is TGTGCCAGCAGTTACTCCGGAGGGACGGCCGGGACCCAGTACTTC.

The chain joins TRBV9 to TRBJ1-2; perhaps TRBD1 as D (6 bases). CDR1 SGDLS and CDR2 YYNGEE come from the germline V gene. The CDR3 consists of 14 residues. Trimming took 4 bases from V and 2 from J, leaving 12 bases between them. In nucleotides, the CDR3 is TGTGCCAGCAGCCTTGGGGGGGGCAACTATGGCTACACCTTC. Translating it yields CASSLGGGNYGYTF.

V gene TRBV6-5 combines with J gene TRBJ1-1; 8 bases are a match to TRBD1. CDR1 and CDR2 from the germline V gene are MNHEY and SVGAGI. This CDR3 comprises 15 residues. The V gene end was trimmed by 6 bases and the J gene end by 1 base; junction bases not matched to a gene: 7. The CDR3 spells CASRREDRANTEAFF. The CDR3 nucleotides are TGTGCCAGCAGACGAGAGGACAGGGCGAACACTGAAGCTTTCTTT.

The chain uses TRBV27 and TRBJ1-1; 10 positions match TRBD1. Trimming at V came to 6 bases and at J to 7 bases, leaving 11 bases not matched to a gene. Germline loops: CDR1 MNHEY, CDR2 SMNVEV (reference sequence). The CDR3 consists of 15 residues. The DNA of the CDR3 is TGTGCCAGCAGCCGCGGGACAGGGGATATGGGTGAAGCTTTCTTT. Protein: CASSRGTGDMGEAFF.

The table lists this clone with a count of one. V and J are TRBV19 and TRBJ2-4, with 12 positions matching TRBD2. The CDR3 is 19 amino acids. Germline V CDR1 and CDR2: LNHDA, SQIVND (reference sequence). V shed 5 bases, J shed 3 bases, and the junction held 14 bases outside the gene matches. CDR3 sequence: CASSLRLAGVGTGKNIQYF. In DNA, the CDR3 is TGTGCCAGTAGTCTAAGACTAGCGGGAGTAGGAACGGGCAAAAACATTCAGTACTTC.

This clone was picked up one time. The chain links TRBV14 to TRBJ2-7, with a tentative D call TRBD1 (6 bases). Germline V gene sequence: CDR1 SGHDN, CDR2 FVKESK. Deletions cut 5 bases from V and 4 bases from J, with 9 bases between. The CDR3 contains 12 residues. The DNA of the CDR3 is TGTGCCAGCAGCGCACAGGGTTACGAGCAGTACTTC. It is translated as CASSAQGYEQYF.

The chain combines TRBV29-1 with TRBJ2-2; 8 nucleotides line up with TRBD2. Germline-derived CDR1 and CDR2 are SQVTM and ANQGSEA. J gave up 5 bases and V 7 bases, and 6 bases lay outside the gene matches. The CDR3 extends over 13 amino acids. The CDR3 spells CSAPGGGTGELFF. The CDR3 DNA is TGCAGCGCGCCCGGGGGGGGGACCGGGGAGCTGTTTTTT.

The genes are TRBV18 and TRBJ2-5; perhaps TRBD2 as D (6 bases). The V gene's germline CDR1 is KGHSH and CDR2 LQKENI. This CDR3 has 15 amino acids. The germline V and J ends were trimmed by 1 base and 5 bases, with 14 bases remaining between them. The CDR3 DNA sequence: TGTGCCAGCTCACCACGGTATGGGGAGGCTGAGACCCAGTACTTC. The encoded protein is CASSPRYGEAETQYF.

V is TRBV29-1 and J is TRBJ1-2, with D uncertain. CDR3 size: 14 residues. Germline values: CDR1 SQVTM, CDR2 ANQGSEA. V was shortened by 5 bases and J by 8 bases, with 21 bases between the two germline ends. CDR3 in DNA: TGCAGCGTTCCGAGGGATAGCGGGATGAGGGGCTACACCTTC. Translation gives CSVPRDSGMRGYTF.

V and J are TRBV6-1 and TRBJ1-1; 7 nucleotides match TRBD1. V lost 0 bases, J lost 4 bases, and 5 bases stayed unmatched. Germline V gene lookup returns CDR1 MNHNS and CDR2 SASEGT. This CDR3 is 15 amino acids long. CDR3 loop: CASSEAPTGSTEAFF. The CDR3 DNA sequence: TGTGCCAGCAGTGAAGCGCCGACAGGGAGCACTGAAGCTTTCTTT.

The chain couples TRBV14 to TRBJ2-3; the match to TRBD2 covers 7 bases. The CDR3 runs 17 residues. The germline CDR1 and CDR2 sequences are SGHDN and FVKESK. The ends lost 4 bases at V and 1 base at J; junction bases unmatched: 11. DNA of the CDR3: TGTGCCAGCAGCCCGCGGGGGACTATACGGGGCACAGATACGCAGTATTTT. Translated, it gives CASSPRGTIRGTDTQYF.

A single count supports this clone. The CDR3 spells CASSQGAGGHQPQHF. Here the CDR3 DNA reads TGTGCCAGCAGCCAGGGGGCGGGAGGTCATCAGCCCCAGCATTTT. The chain uses TRBV7-8 and TRBJ1-5, with 8 bases identical to TRBD1. V lost 5 bases, J lost 5 bases, and 8 bases stayed unmatched. Looked up from germline, CDR1 is SGHVS and CDR2 is FQNEAQ. CDR3 length equals 15 residues.

The V and J genes are TRBV12-3 or TRBV12-4 and TRBJ2-1, with D possibly TRBD1 on 6 matching bases. The V gene lost 6 bases and the J gene lost 13 bases, with 19 bases spanning the gap. CDR3 length equals 13 residues. CDR3 loop: CASSPRDTGLQFF. The CDR3, as DNA: TGTGCCAGCAGCCCCCGGGACACCGGATTACAGTTCTTC.

This chain joins TRBV7-8 and TRBJ1-2; 11 bases fit TRBD1. The germline gives CDR1 SGHVS, CDR2 FQNEAQ. The CDR3 extends over 14 amino acids. Trimming at V came to 5 bases and at J to 6 bases, leaving 5 bases not matched to a gene. As DNA, the CDR3 is TGTGCCAGCAGCAAGGACAGGGGGCAGGATGGCTACACCTTC. This encodes CASSKDRGQDGYTF.

The chain's CDR3 is CASSTGTGSNYGYTF. The CDR3, as DNA: TGTGCCAGCAGCACAGGGACAGGGAGTAACTATGGCTACACCTTC. The chain employs TRBV9 and TRBJ1-2; 9 nucleotides align to TRBD1. The CDR3 totals 15 residues. Trimming removed 4 bases from V and 1 base from J; junction bases left unmatched: 5. Per the germline V gene, CDR1 is SGDLS and CDR2 is YYNGEE.